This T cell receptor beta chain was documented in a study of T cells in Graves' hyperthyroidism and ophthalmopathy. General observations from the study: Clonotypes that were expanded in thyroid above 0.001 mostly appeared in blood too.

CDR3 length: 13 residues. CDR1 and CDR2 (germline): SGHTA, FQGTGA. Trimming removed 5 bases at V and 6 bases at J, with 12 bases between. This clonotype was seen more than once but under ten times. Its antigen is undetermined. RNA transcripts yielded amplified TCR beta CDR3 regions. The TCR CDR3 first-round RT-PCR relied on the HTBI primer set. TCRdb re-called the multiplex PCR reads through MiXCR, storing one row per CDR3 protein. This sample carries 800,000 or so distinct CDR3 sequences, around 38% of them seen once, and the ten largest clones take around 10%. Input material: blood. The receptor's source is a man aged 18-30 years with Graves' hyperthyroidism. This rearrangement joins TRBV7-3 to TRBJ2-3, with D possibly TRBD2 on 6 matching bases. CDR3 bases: TGTGCCAGCAGCGACGGGACTTCCGATACGCAGTATTTT. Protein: CASSDGTSDTQYF.